This is a list of T cell receptor beta chains from one sample in a study of blood T cells in healthy people across ages. Via MiXCR, TCRdb re-called the 5' RACE reads, giving one row per CDR3 protein. The sample has some 700,000 distinct CDR3 sequences, 35% to 45% seen once; the top ten hold less than 25%. The sequencing input was blood. These receptors were taken from a woman in her sixties or seventies in good health. Each CDR3 is given with its conserved first and last residue. The D gene is left open where the match is weak. Clone size appears in some rows only: once, few, many, or a class for an expanded clone.

d_call	clone_size	j_call	v_call	cdr3_length	cdr3_nt	cdr3_aa
.	.	TRBJ1-2	TRBV14	16	TGTGCCAGCAGCCAAGAGAAAGGGGCCCCTAACTATGGCTACACCTTC	CASSQEKGAPNYGYTF
.	few	TRBJ2-5	TRBV6-1	14	TGTGCCAGCAGTGAAGGAGGGGGTCGAGAGACCCAGTACTTC	CASSEGGGRETQYF
.	.	TRBJ2-3	TRBV12-3/TRBV12-4	12	TGTGCCAGCAGTTTATCAAGTCGTACGCAGTATTTT	CASSLSSRTQYF
.	.	TRBJ2-1	TRBV29-1	17	TGCAGCGGCCCAAAGGACAGCCTTCTTTACTCCTACAATGAGCAGTTCTTC	CSGPKDSLLYSYNEQFF
TRBD2	few	TRBJ2-7	TRBV29-1	16	TGCAGCGTTGGAGGATCCTGGCGGGGGACCAAGTACGAGCAGTACTTC	CSVGGSWRGTKYEQYF
TRBD2	few	TRBJ2-1	TRBV20-1	14	TGCAGTGCTGCGGGGGGGCCGGGCTACAATGAGCAGTTCTTC	CSAAGGPGYNEQFF
TRBD2	once	TRBJ2-3	TRBV20-1	14	TGCAGTGCTAGAATAGCGGGGGTCGCAGATACGCAGTATTTT	CSARIAGVADTQYF
.	.	TRBJ1-2	TRBV6-6	13	TGTGCCAGCAGTGACTCAGGGCCCGGGGGCTACACCTTC	CASSDSGPGGYTF
.	many	TRBJ2-7	TRBV3-1	13	TGTGCCAGCAGCCAAGCATCAGACTACGAGCAGTACTTC	CASSQASDYEQYF
TRBD1	few	TRBJ2-5	TRBV9	14	TGTGCCAGCAGCGTAGGGACAGGGGCAGAGACCCAGTACTTC	CASSVGTGAETQYF
.	few	TRBJ2-1	TRBV6-5	16	TGTGCCAGCAGTTACTCGCTAGTAAGCTCCTACAATGAGCAGTTCTTC	CASSYSLVSSYNEQFF